The present T cell receptor beta chain was sequenced within a study of blood T cell repertoires in COVID-19. About the research overall: Italy, Spain and the United States were the sources of the convalescent and acute COVID-19 samples. PBMCs, B-cell-depleted T cells, or T cells provided the cDNA or gDNA that made up the material.

In the original analysis: Reference gene primer amplification gave estimated nucleated cell counts. Libraries were prepared by immunoSEQ multiplex PCR; TCRdb keeps only in-frame clonotypes and omits some of them. V, J and clone size are taken as reported in that table, and D and trimming were inferred from the DNA itself. The repertoire consists of over 130,000 clones, with 80% to 85% occurring once and the leading ten covering around 8%. V was shortened by 5 bases and J by 2 bases, with 9 bases between the two germline ends. Per germline, CDR1 SGHVS and CDR2 FQNEAQ. This CDR3 comprises 13 residues. Sequencing input: peripheral blood. The chain recombines TRBV7-8 with TRBJ2-5; no definite D call. The origin of this receptor is a human donor in a cohort sampled during active COVID-19. Here the CDR3 reads CASSPWPQETQYF. The CDR3 DNA reads as TGTGCCAGCAGCCCGTGGCCTCAAGAGACCCAGTACTTC.